One sample yielded the 29 T cell receptor beta chains listed below, sequenced in a study of beta chain features in type 1 diabetes (dated 2018 in TCRdb). Beyond this particular receptor, the publication reports: A moderate but significant shortening of TCRB CDR3 length was observed in type 1 diabetes patients in all four CD4+ subsets.

Their specific antigens are unknown. The protocol used for the library was the immunoSEQ multiplex PCR assay. The entire isolated RNA was reverse transcribed using the High Capacity cDNA Reverse Transcription Kit, and thus expressed TCRB transcripts were sequenced. The immuneACCESS repertoire file appears here via TCRdb, limited to in-frame rearrangements. These files lack a portion of the clones; in checked studies, under half of the deficit traces to unresolved V genes, and the cause of the others is not known. The sample data list roughly 250,000 clones, and around 20% of these were observed just once. Together, the top ten hold approximately 0.029% of the sample. What was sequenced was naive CD4+ T cells from blood. The sample's cell subset or site label, in plain terms: true naive CD4+ T cells. Receptor source: a woman aged 40 to 55 with type 1 diabetes.

CDR3 sequence reads: CAGGRGAGRNGYTF. The CDR3 DNA sequence: TGTGCCGGAGGTCGAGGGGCCGGGAGAAATGGCTACACCTTC. The chain is built from TRBV28 and TRBJ1-2, with D possibly being TRBD1 (5 bases). The CDR3 totals 14 residues. Trimming removed 11 bases at V and 6 bases at J, with 22 bases between. Per the germline V gene, CDR1 is MDHEN and CDR2 is SYDVKM.

CDR3 nucleotide sequence: TGTGCCTCCACCGGGAACACTGAAGCTTTCTTT. Translated: CASTGNTEAFF. The chain has TRBV30 and TRBJ1-1; D remains unclear. The CDR3 is 11 amino acids. Trimming removed 7 bases from V and 1 base from J, with 7 bases in between. Germline lookup yields CDR1 GTSNPN and CDR2 SVGIG (reference sequence). Full variable domain (missing parts from reference TRBV30 and TRBJ1-1): SQTIHQWPATLVQPVGSPLSLECTVEGTSNPNLYWYRQAAGRGLQLLFYSVGIGQISSEVPQNLSASRPQDRQFILSSKKLLLSDSGFYLCASTGNTEAFFGQGTRLTVV.

There are a few counts of this clone. The rearrangement uses TRBV19 and TRBJ2-2; 7 bases agree with TRBD2. Trimming at V came to 5 bases and at J to 4 bases, leaving 10 bases not matched to a gene. The germline CDR1 and CDR2 sequences are LNHDA and SQIVND (reference sequence). This CDR3 is built from 16 residues. The CDR3 loop reads CASSPQGREATGELFF. CDR3 DNA sequence: TGTGCCAGTAGTCCTCAGGGACGGGAGGCCACCGGGGAGCTGTTTTTT.

This clone was recorded a few times. This chain links TRBV30 with TRBJ2-7; no firm D call. The V and J ends lost 7 bases and 3 bases respectively, with 22 bases between them. CDR3 length: 15 amino acids. CDR1 is GTSNPN, CDR2 SVGIG, per germline (reference sequence). The CDR3 here is CASDSSRKRRYEQYF. CDR3 in DNA: TGTGCCTCCGACTCCTCCCGGAAAAGGCGCTACGAGCAGTACTTC.

CDR3 bases: TGTGCCATATGGGGGACTAGCGGGGGGGATGAGCAGTTCTTC. This gives the protein CAIWGTSGGDEQFF. The chain joins TRBV28 to TRBJ2-1; 16 bases align to TRBD2. CDR3 length: 14 amino acids. From germline, CDR1 is MDHEN and CDR2 SYDVKM. The V segment lost 10 bases and the J segment 8 bases; nucleotides outside the gene matches: 5.

This chain uses TRBV7-9 with TRBJ2-7; D might be TRBD1 (5 bases). CDR1 and CDR2 from the germline V gene are SEHNR and FQNEAQ (reference sequence). The germline V and J ends were trimmed by 5 bases and 1 base, with 15 bases remaining between them. This CDR3 is built from 15 residues. The CDR3 loop reads CASSKTVVGSYEQYF. CDR3 DNA: TGTGCCAGCAGCAAGACAGTCGTGGGATCCTACGAGCAGTACTTC.

With respect to this clone: The same CDR3 is also encoded by other DNA sequences in this sample. This chain joins TRBV29-1 and TRBJ1-2; possible D gene TRBD1, 5 bases. This CDR3 contains 11 residues. Trimming took 4 bases from V and 7 from J, leaving 10 bases between them. Germline assignment: CDR1 SQVTM and CDR2 ANQGSEA. The CDR3 nucleotides read TGCAGCGTTGCTCAGGGTTTTGGCTACACCTTC. This sequence encodes CSVAQGFGYTF.

This chain links TRBV4-3 with TRBJ2-5; no clear D gene. TRBJ2-7 explains the end of the DNA better; the J call may be wrong. The CDR3 is 14 residues long. The germline gives CDR1 LGHNA, CDR2 YSLEER. The CDR3 nucleotides are TGCGCCAGCAGCCAAGATTCAGGTTCCTACGAGCAGTACTTC. It specifies CASSQDSGSYEQYF.

The chain is built from TRBV28 and TRBJ2-7; 7 bases are a match to TRBD1. Germline V gene data show CDR1 as MDHEN and CDR2 as SYDVKM. V was pared by 6 bases and J by 5 bases, with 7 bases of the junction left unmatched. There are 13 residues in the CDR3. The CDR3 is CASSSGTVHEQYF. The CDR3, as DNA: TGTGCCAGCAGCTCCGGGACAGTCCACGAGCAGTACTTC.

This chain links TRBV2 with TRBJ2-5, with unresolved D. The V gene's germline CDR1 is SNHLY and CDR2 FYNNEI. The CDR3 length is 12 residues. Trimming took off 5 bases at V and 5 bases at J, with 9 bases between the two ends. The CDR3 sequence: CASSRVEETQYF. DNA of the CDR3: TGTGCCAGCAGTCGGGTAGAGGAGACCCAGTACTTC. Looking up the rest from reference TRBV2 and TRBJ2-5 gives the full variable domain: EPEVTQTPSHQVTQMGQEVILRCVPISNHLYFYWYRQILGQKVEFLVSFYNNEISEKSEIFDDQFSVERPDGSNFTLKIRSTKLEDSAMYFCASSRVEETQYFGPGTRLLVL.

This rearrangement joins TRBV4-2 to TRBJ1-2; perhaps TRBD1 as D (6 bases). The CDR3 sequence is 15 residues long. Germline CDR1 LGHNA, CDR2 YNFKEQ. The V end was cut by 0 bases, the J end by 2 bases, with 10 bases between. DNA of the CDR3: TGTGCCAGCAGCCAAGAAGGGGGGGCAAACTATGGCTACACCTTC. Protein sequence: CASSQEGGANYGYTF.

This clone has only a few counts. The chain's CDR3 is CASLNSAGVLSSYNEQFF. The CDR3 nucleotides are TGTGCCAGCCTGAATAGCGCAGGGGTTCTGAGCTCCTACAATGAGCAGTTCTTC. The chain uses TRBV7-9 and TRBJ2-1; a weak D match, TRBD1 (6 bases). Trimming cost V 8 bases and J 0 bases, with 23 bases left between them. The germline V gene encodes CDR1 SEHNR and CDR2 FQNEAQ (reference sequence). CDR3 length equals 18 residues.

The chain has TRBV28 and TRBJ2-7, with 7 nucleotides matching TRBD2. Germline V CDR1 and CDR2: MDHEN, SYDVKM. The CDR3 consists of 14 residues. J lost 1 base, V lost 10 bases, and 10 bases had no gene match. In nucleotides, the CDR3 is TGTGCCAACAGCAGGGAGGGCTTATCCTACGAGCAGTACTTC. This sequence encodes CANSREGLSYEQYF.

This clone turned up a few times. This chain joins TRBV7-8 and TRBJ2-1, with TRBD2 matching 12 bases. The V gene's germline CDR1 is SGHVS and CDR2 FQNEAQ. J lost 2 bases, V lost 1 base, and 3 bases had no gene match. The CDR3 is 17 amino acids. The chain's CDR3 is CASSLGRTSGTYNEQFF. CDR3 DNA sequence: TGTGCCAGCAGCTTAGGGCGGACTAGCGGGACCTACAATGAGCAGTTCTTC.

The V and J genes are TRBV30 and TRBJ2-7; 9 bases agree with TRBD1. Germline trimming cut 2 bases from V and 5 bases from J; bases unmatched to any gene: 7. The CDR3 totals 14 residues. Germline V gene lookup returns CDR1 GTSNPN and CDR2 SVGIG (reference sequence). CDR3 in amino acids: CAWSHGTGYHEQYF. CDR3 sequence (DNA): TGTGCCTGGAGTCACGGGACAGGGTACCACGAGCAGTACTTC.

There are a few counts of this clone. The rearrangement uses TRBV7-9 and TRBJ2-1; 9 positions match TRBD1. Per germline, CDR1 SEHNR and CDR2 FQNEAQ (reference sequence). The CDR3 is made up of 14 amino acids. The V gene end was trimmed by 5 bases and the J gene end by 8 bases; junction bases not matched to a gene: 7. DNA of the CDR3: TGTGCCAGCAGCCGGGGGACAGGGATGGATGAGCAGTTCTTC. Its translation: CASSRGTGMDEQFF.

This clone was found a few times. J is TRBJ2-1 and V is TRBV28; tentatively, D is TRBD2 (5 bases). The germline V gene encodes CDR1 MDHEN and CDR2 SYDVKM. CDR3 length: 11 residues. The germline V and J ends were trimmed by 9 bases and 10 bases, with 13 bases remaining between them. CDR3: CASGPPGEQFF. DNA for the CDR3: TGTGCCAGTGGGCCTCCGGGGGAGCAGTTCTTC.

The chain links TRBV15 to TRBJ2-7; TRBD1 aligns across 8 bases. The CDR3 contains 16 residues. Per germline, CDR1 LNHNV and CDR2 YYDKDF (reference sequence). The J segment lost 3 bases and the V segment lost 5 bases, leaving 12 bases of the junction unmatched. The DNA of the CDR3 is TGTGCCACCAGCGGACCCCCCCGGGACAGGCGCTACGAGCAGTACTTC. As protein: CATSGPPRDRRYEQYF.

The V gene is TRBV15, the J gene TRBJ1-4; perhaps TRBD1 as D (6 bases). The CDR3 is 15 amino acids. CDR1 LNHNV and CDR2 YYDKDF come from the germline V gene (reference sequence). Trimming removed 4 bases from V and 3 bases from J, with 12 bases in between. CDR3 nucleotide sequence: TGTGCCACCAGCACGCCAGGGGATGCTAATGAAAAACTGTTTTTT. Protein product: CATSTPGDANEKLFF.

The chain recombines TRBV4-1 with TRBJ2-7, with D possibly being TRBD2 (6 bases). V was pared by 0 bases and J by 3 bases, with 12 bases between. The CDR3 contains 15 residues. Germline V gene lookup returns CDR1 MGHRA and CDR2 YSYEKL. This CDR3 is CASSQEGSRDYEQYF. In nucleotides, the CDR3 is TGCGCCAGCAGCCAAGAGGGGTCGCGGGACTACGAGCAGTACTTC.

The chain has TRBV7-2 and TRBJ1-3, with 7 bases lining up with TRBD1. Trimming at V came to 5 bases and at J to 8 bases, leaving 3 bases not matched to a gene. CDR3 length: 12 residues. CDR1 and CDR2 (germline): SGHTA, FQGNSA. CDR3 nucleotide sequence: TGTGCCAGCAGCACAGGGGTGGACACCATATATTTT. Residues: CASSTGVDTIYF. Supplemented by reference TRBV7-2 and TRBJ1-3, the full variable domain reads GAGVSQSPSNKVTEKGKDVELRCDPISGHTALYWYRQSLGQGLEFLIYFQGNSAPDKSGLPSDRFSAERTGGSVSTLTIQRTQQEDSAVYLCASSTGVDTIYFGEGSWLTVV.

The chain combines TRBV30 with TRBJ2-7, with TRBD2 matching over 8 bases. The CDR3 contains 15 residues. V shed 2 bases and J 3 bases; nucleotides not matched to a gene: 9. The germline CDR1 and CDR2 sequences are GTSNPN and SVGIG (reference sequence). The CDR3 nucleotides are TGTGCCTGGAGTAAACTAGCGGAGGCGAACTACGAGCAGTACTTC. This gives the protein CAWSKLAEANYEQYF.

In its sample, this clone was seen a few times. The V gene is TRBV4-1, the J gene TRBJ2-5, with 7 positions matching TRBD1. Germline CDR1 MGHRA, CDR2 YSYEKL. Trimming removed 0 bases from V and 3 bases from J; junction bases left unmatched: 13. The CDR3 extends over 18 amino acids. Here the CDR3 DNA reads TGCGCCAGCAGCCAAGAATTAGGGAGAGGGACAGTCGAAGAGACCCAGTACTTC. As protein: CASSQELGRGTVEETQYF.

V gene TRBV5-6 combines with J gene TRBJ2-7; 7 bases line up with TRBD2. Trimming took 1 base from V and 2 from J; bases not matched to a gene: 6. CDR1 is SGHDT and CDR2 is YYEEEE in the germline V gene. This CDR3 has 15 residues. CDR3 protein: CASSLWGGSPYEQYF. CDR3 nucleotides: TGTGCCAGCAGCTTGTGGGGCGGGAGCCCCTACGAGCAGTACTTC.

This clone was counted between two and nine times. The CDR3 nucleotides are TGCAGCGTTATAAGGGGCCAGGGCAGCACAGATACGCAGTATTTT. Translating gives CSVIRGQGSTDTQYF. The chain is built from TRBV29-1 and TRBJ2-3, with a tentative D call TRBD1 (5 bases). Deletions cut 5 bases from V and 0 bases from J, with 15 bases between. CDR1 and CDR2 from the germline V gene are SQVTM and ANQGSEA. The CDR3 sequence is 15 residues long.

The chain recombines TRBV4-2 with TRBJ2-2; TRBD2 matches 7 bases. V was pared by 1 base and J by 4 bases, with 6 bases of the junction left unmatched. The CDR3 has 16 residues. Per germline, CDR1 LGHNA and CDR2 YNFKEQ. CDR3 loop: CASSQAFWGGTGELFF. In nucleotides, the CDR3 is TGTGCCAGCAGCCAAGCCTTCTGGGGGGGCACCGGGGAGCTGTTTTTT.

This clone was counted only a few times. V is TRBV30 and J is TRBJ1-1, with 7 bases matching TRBD1. The V gene's germline CDR1 is GTSNPN and CDR2 SVGIG (reference sequence). V lost 8 bases, J lost 1 base, and 10 bases stayed unmatched. This CDR3 is built from 14 residues. The CDR3 protein is CAAPRDRENTEAFF. The CDR3 DNA sequence: TGTGCCGCGCCTCGGGACAGAGAGAACACTGAAGCTTTCTTT.

This clone was recorded a few times. The chain couples TRBV30 to TRBJ2-1; 11 bases agree with TRBD2. This CDR3 has 17 amino acids. V lost 5 bases and J lost 9; bases outside the gene matches: 18. Germline V lookup: CDR1 GTSNPN, CDR2 SVGIG (reference sequence). In DNA form, the CDR3 reads TGTGCCTGGGCGACGGGGCTAGCGGGAGGATACAATGTTGAGCAGTTCTTC. Its protein is CAWATGLAGGYNVEQFF.

The chain has TRBV4-1 and TRBJ2-3; 9 nucleotides match TRBD2. Germline trimming cut 4 bases from V and 2 bases from J; bases unmatched to any gene: 10. CDR3 length equals 17 residues. Looked up from germline, CDR1 is MGHRA and CDR2 is YSYEKL. The CDR3 protein is CASSPGRASGTTDTQYF. CDR3 in DNA: TGCGCCAGCAGCCCTGGAAGGGCTAGCGGGACCACAGATACGCAGTATTTT.